This TCR beta chain was sequenced in a study of shared clonotypes between healthy human individuals. In the naive CD8 group, cells lacked CD45RO and were positively selected for CCR7, so terminally differentiated effector memory CD45RA+ cells were left out. Libraries were prepared by immunoSEQ multiplex PCR; TCRdb keeps only in-frame clonotypes and omits some of them. In the table there are roughly 850,000 clones, about 96% of which are singletons. CDR3 length: 14 residues. The germline V gene has CDR1 SEHNR and CDR2 FQNEAQ (reference sequence). Deletions cut 6 bases from V and 0 bases from J, with 9 bases between.

Sequencing was done on a sample of naive CD8+ T cells sorted from blood. This chain joins TRBV7-9 and TRBJ1-5; D gene uncertain. The origin of this receptor is a man under 40 in good health. In nucleotides, the CDR3 is TGTGCCAGCAGGGCCGAAGGTAGCAATCAGCCCCAGCATTTT. As protein: CASRAEGSNQPQHF.